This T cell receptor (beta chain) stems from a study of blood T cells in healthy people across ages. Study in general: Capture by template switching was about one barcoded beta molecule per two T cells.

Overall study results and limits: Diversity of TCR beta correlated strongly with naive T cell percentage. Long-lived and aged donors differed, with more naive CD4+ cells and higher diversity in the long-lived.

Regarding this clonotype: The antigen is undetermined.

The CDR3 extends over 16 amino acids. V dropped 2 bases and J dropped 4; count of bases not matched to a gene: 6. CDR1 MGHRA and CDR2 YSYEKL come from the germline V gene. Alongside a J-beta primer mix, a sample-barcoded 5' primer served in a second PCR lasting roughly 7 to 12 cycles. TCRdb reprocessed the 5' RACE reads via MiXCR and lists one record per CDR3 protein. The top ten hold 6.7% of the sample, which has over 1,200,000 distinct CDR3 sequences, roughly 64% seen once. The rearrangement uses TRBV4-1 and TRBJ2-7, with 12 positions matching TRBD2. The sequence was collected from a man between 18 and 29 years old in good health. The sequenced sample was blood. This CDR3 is CASSQLVTSGGYEQYF. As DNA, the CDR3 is TGCGCCAGCAGCCAATTGGTTACTAGCGGGGGGTACGAGCAGTACTTC.